One T cell receptor (beta chain) is described in this entry. J gave up 3 bases and V 0 bases, and 7 bases lay outside the gene matches. The CDR3 runs 17 residues. Germline loops: CDR1 LGHNA, CDR2 YNFKEQ. Random hexamers were used to reverse transcribe an amount of roughly 0.5 to 1 ug RNA. MiXCR, run by TCRdb on the immunoSEQ multiplex PCR reads, gives a single entry per CDR3 protein. In the table there are 110,000 to 150,000 distinct CDR3 sequences, approximately 94% of which are singletons. The entry originates in a study of CD8 T cells in Susac syndrome. The sequenced sample consisted of CD4+ T cells from PBMCs. This sequence joins TRBV4-2 and TRBJ1-5; 8 nucleotides line up with TRBD1. The sequence came from a human donor with Susac syndrome. The CDR3 DNA sequence: TGTGCCAGCAGCCAAGAGGGGCAGGGGGCATCCAATCAGCCCCAGCATTTT. Residues: CASSQEGQGASNQPQHF.